These 5 T cell receptor beta chains were sequenced from one sample in a study of OX40 agonist ivuxolimab in advanced cancers. Libraries were prepared by immunoSEQ multiplex PCR; TCRdb keeps only in-frame clonotypes and omits some of them. Of under 70,000 clones in the sample, 80% to 90% were seen once. The material was CD4+ or CD8+ T cells sorted from blood, obtained in a trial of the OX40 agonist ivuxolimab. These receptors were obtained from an adult with an advanced solid tumor such as melanoma, head and neck, liver or kidney cancer.

This chain links TRBV7-2 with TRBJ2-7; possible D gene TRBD1, 6 bases. The CDR3 has 14 residues. V gave up 1 base and J gave up 3 bases, with 10 bases separating them. From germline, CDR1 is SGHTA and CDR2 FQGNSA. CDR3 sequence reads: CASSLVIGGYEQYF. CDR3 DNA sequence: TGTGCCAGCAGCTTAGTTATAGGGGGCTACGAGCAGTACTTC.

The rearrangement uses TRBV18 and TRBJ2-7, with 7 bases lining up with TRBD1. V was clipped by 3 bases and J by 5 bases; unmatched bases: 7. The germline V gene has CDR1 KGHSH and CDR2 LQKENI. This CDR3 comprises 14 residues. The CDR3 sequence: CASSPLTGFDEQYF. The CDR3 DNA sequence: TGTGCCAGCTCACCGCTGACAGGGTTCGACGAGCAGTACTTC.

CDR3 protein: CASSQARTSGYEQYF. The DNA for the CDR3 is TGTGCCAGCAGCCAAGCCAGGACTAGCGGGTACGAGCAGTACTTC. The genes are TRBV4-2 and TRBJ2-7, with 11 bases identical to TRBD2. The CDR3 has 15 residues. The trim removed 1 base at V and 4 bases at J, leaving 3 bases unmatched. In germline, CDR1 is LGHNA, CDR2 YNFKEQ.

The chain employs TRBV15 and TRBJ2-1, with 11 bases aligning to TRBD2. CDR1 is LNHNV and CDR2 is YYDKDF in the germline V gene (reference sequence). J was trimmed by 4 bases and V by 5 bases; bases with no gene match: 4. The CDR3 runs to 15 residues. As DNA, the CDR3 is TGTGCCACCAGCCCCCGGACTAGCGGGTACAATGAGCAGTTCTTC. It translates to CATSPRTSGYNEQFF.

This chain links TRBV2 with TRBJ2-5; TRBD2 matches 7 bases. CDR1 is SNHLY and CDR2 is FYNNEI in the germline V gene. This CDR3 comprises 11 residues. V lost 11 bases and J lost 5; bases outside the gene matches: 5. CDR3 sequence reads: CASGGSETQYF. CDR3 bases: TGTGCCTCGGGGGGTTCCGAGACCCAGTACTTC.